This TCR beta chain was identified in a study of shared clonotypes between healthy human individuals. Broader study findings: Rarefaction demonstrated incomplete sorted-subset sequencing despite large depth. Non-shared clonotypes had lower generation probabilities than clonotypes shared by all four sorted-subset donors.

Trimming cost V 2 bases and J 5 bases, with 12 bases left between them. Per the germline V gene, CDR1 is MNHNY and CDR2 is SVGAGI (reference sequence). This CDR3 contains 14 residues. Here immunoSEQ multiplex PCR was the method, and the copy in TCRdb shows in-frame clones only, minus some. The data contain 330,000 or so clones, around 72% of them singletons. Of note for this clone: Antigen specificity is unknown.

The J gene is TRBJ2-5, the V gene TRBV6-6; D ambiguous. The specimen was memory CD4+ T cells sorted from blood. Subset noted: CD45RA-negative fraction. The receptor's source is a man aged 25 to 45 in good health. The CDR3 protein is CASSYPLPGETQYF. CDR3 sequence (DNA): TGTGCCAGCAGTTACCCTCTGCCCGGGGAGACCCAGTACTTC.